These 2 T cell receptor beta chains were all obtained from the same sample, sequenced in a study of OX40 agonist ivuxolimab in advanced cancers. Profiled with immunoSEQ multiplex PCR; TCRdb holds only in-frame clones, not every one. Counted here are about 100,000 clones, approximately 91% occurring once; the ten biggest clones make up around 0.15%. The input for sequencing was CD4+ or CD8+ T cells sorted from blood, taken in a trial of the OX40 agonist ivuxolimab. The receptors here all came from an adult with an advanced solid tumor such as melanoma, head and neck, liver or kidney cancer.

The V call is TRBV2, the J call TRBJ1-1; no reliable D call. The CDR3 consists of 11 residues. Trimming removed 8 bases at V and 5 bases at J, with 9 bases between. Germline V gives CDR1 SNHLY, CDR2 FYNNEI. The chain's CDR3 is CASLERTEAFF. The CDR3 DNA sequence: TGTGCCAGCCTCGAGAGGACTGAAGCTTTCTTT.

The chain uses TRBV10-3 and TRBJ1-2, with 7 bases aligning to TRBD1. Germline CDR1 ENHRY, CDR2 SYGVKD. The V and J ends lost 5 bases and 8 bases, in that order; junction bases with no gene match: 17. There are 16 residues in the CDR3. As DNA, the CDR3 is TGTGCCATCAGTTTTGGAGATCGGGCAGGGGGGAGAGGCTACACCTTC. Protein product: CAISFGDRAGGRGYTF.